This record looks at one T cell receptor beta chain sequence and its context. This clonotype has just a few counts. The antigen it recognizes is unknown. Per-nucleotide qualities are absent, and no much larger clonotype sits a single base away. CDR1 and CDR2 are drawn from the germline V gene: SGHTA, FQGNSA. The CDR3 starts with the cysteine, ends with the phenylalanine, and has 13 residues. The read is trimmed to its CDR3 DNA, 39 bases read in frame from base 1. The junction carries 12 bases between V and J, which are trimmed by 6 bases and 4 bases respectively. The data belong to a study of T cells in Graves' hyperthyroidism and ophthalmopathy (dated by TCRdb to about 2019). Regarding the complete study: Peripheral blood samples were taken at the time of initial diagnosis, prior to any treatment. Once sampling was done, hyperthyroidism patients were given methimazole at a starting dose of 30 mg daily, whereas ophthalmopathy patients were given high-dose intravenous methylprednisolone. To identify TCR V-J signatures that set the groups apart, the researchers used a discovery cohort of about a hundred patients, made up of 40 to 45 with Graves' ophthalmopathy and some 56 with stable Graves' hyperthyroidism. Thyroid tissue and blood T-cell repertoires from six Graves' hyperthyroidism patients were also compared in the study. The roughly 91 discovery patients were randomly divided into training and test sets at a 7:3 ratio. The paper reports TCR Vbeta CDR3 sequencing of some 140 peripheral blood samples: 40 or so ophthalmopathy, fewer than 80 hyperthyroidism and approximately 17 progressor patients. Prospective prediction of ophthalmopathy was tested in an independent validation cohort consisting of 18 to 20 hyperthyroidism patients and some 17 patients who later progressed to ophthalmopathy. Overall results and qualifications from the work: In validation, the model predicted progression to ophthalmopathy a median of about 5.9 months before onset, with roughly 70% sensitivity and roughly 79% specificity. Most expanded thyroid clonotypes (frequency above 0.001) were also detected in blood, a finding suggesting that blood repertoires may reflect thyroid immune responses. A 13 V-J signature model separated ophthalmopathy from stable hyperthyroidism, with around 91% sensitivity and 81.08% specificity in cross-validation and 80%/75% in testing. Sample size was not statistically predetermined, and blinding of investigators to group allocation was not performed.

TCR beta CDR3 regions were amplified from RNA transcripts. The TCR CDR3 was subjected to a first round of RT-PCR using the HTBI primer set and the Qiagen OneStep RT-PCR kit. Libraries were constructed in a second round of multiplex PCR, after which size selection and purification were performed. Paired-end sequencing of the libraries was performed with 100 bp reads on an Illumina HiSeq2000. The original pipeline was this. SOAPnuke was used to process the raw data, throwing out any read that contained adapters or uncalled bases, had a mean Phred below 15, or lacked an exact constant-primer or identifier match. High-quality paired reads were merged using COPE v1.2.5, and each unique nucleotide sequence was defined as a clonotype. MiTCR v1.1 was used to align the clonotypes against IMGT TRBV, TRBD and TRBJ reference segments. The analysis was restricted to V-J combinations with a frequency above 0.0001, which together covered 99.2% of the repertoires. A TCS score was defined as the ratio between F50 (clonal expansion) and ExV (chaos), using BLOSUM62-based TCRdist between CDR3 peptides within each V-J. Welch's t-statistics and random forest reduced roughly 540 V-J features to some 14, which were used in a naive Bayes classifier (R e1071). TCRdb applied fastp at Q25 and MiXCR to the public reads, then kept only in-frame beta chains. Rows matching on CDR3 protein sequence are summarized as one entry with the most common DNA and genes. TCRdb's processing, not the authors' own work, is the source of the V and J calls. This sample lists fewer than 400,000 distinct CDR3 sequences; approximately 17% were detected once. The ten biggest clones cover approximately 31% of the sample.

A patient counted as having stable Graves' hyperthyroidism if no progression to ophthalmopathy occurred over 18 months of follow-up. Hyperthyroidism patients were newly diagnosed, had a disease duration of under 2 months, and were aged 18 to 65 years. Patients with uncontrolled infections, other autoimmune diseases, pregnancy or lactation were excluded. Diagnoses relied on clinical symptoms, serum thyroxine and TRAb, thyroid ultrasound and orbital computed tomography. PBMCs were separated from about 10 ml of fresh peripheral blood using Ficoll-Paque density gradient centrifugation. Trizol reagent was used to extract total RNA, and RNA quality was then checked on an Agilent 2100 Bioanalyzer.

Material: blood. The chain is made from TRBV7-2 and TRBJ2-5, with the D gene not confidently named. This clonotype was obtained from a man aged 30 to 39 with Graves' hyperthyroidism. Read as DNA, the sequence is TGTGCCAGCAGGCCAAGTCCCTCAGAGACCCAGTACTTC. Translated, it gives CASRPSPSETQYF.